The 10 T cell receptor beta chains listed next were all sequenced from one sample in a study of cytomegalovirus exposure and HLA in healthy donors. PCR involved 60 Vbeta and 13 Jbeta primers. Produced via immunoSEQ multiplex PCR; TCRdb's table is partial and in-frame only. This sample has some 200,000 clones; 55% to 75% occur once, and the top ten carry around 2.6%. Source material: PBMCs. Source of these receptors: a man aged 35 to 55 in good health and CMV-seropositive.

The sample holds one count of this clone. The V gene is TRBV18, the J gene TRBJ1-3, with D unclear. Germline CDR1 and CDR2: KGHSH and LQKENI. The CDR3 consists of 14 residues. Trimming removed 3 bases at V and 5 bases at J, with 11 bases between. The CDR3 DNA sequence: TGTGCCAGCTCACCGAGTCAGGCCCGAAACACCATATATTTT. Translation: CASSPSQARNTIYF.

This clone came up a few times. The genes are TRBV7-9 and TRBJ2-7; TRBD1 aligns across 9 bases. The trim removed 4 bases at V and 6 bases at J, leaving 10 bases unmatched. The CDR3 consists of 15 residues. CDR1 SEHNR and CDR2 FQNEAQ come from the germline V gene (reference sequence). As DNA, the CDR3 is TGTGCCAGCAGCTACAGACAGGGGGGTCCCATCGAGCAGTACTTC. Its translation is CASSYRQGGPIEQYF.

CDR3 DNA sequence: TGTGCCACCAGCAGGGGGACAGGGAGCACCGGGGAGCTGTTTTTT. Its translation is CATSRGTGSTGELFF. The chain carries TRBV15 and TRBJ2-2; 9 nucleotides agree with TRBD1. With 3 bases clipped from V and 4 bases from J, the junction kept 3 bases outside the gene matches. CDR1 is LNHNV and CDR2 is YYDKDF in the germline V gene (reference sequence). The CDR3 runs 15 residues.

The chain couples TRBV9 to TRBJ2-5, with 8 bases identical to TRBD1. The J call may be in error: the DNA end matches TRBJ2-7 better. The germline gives CDR1 SGDLS, CDR2 YYNGEE. The CDR3 contains 14 residues. CDR3 protein: CASSAGTGTYEQYF. The CDR3 nucleotides read TGTGCCAGCAGCGCTGGGACAGGAACCTACGAGCAGTACTTC.

This chain connects TRBV7-2 to TRBJ1-3; 10 positions match TRBD1. V lost 3 bases and J lost 3; bases outside the gene matches: 2. The germline V gene encodes CDR1 SGHTA and CDR2 FQGNSA. The CDR3 is 15 residues long. The CDR3 spells CASSFDRGRGNTIYF. The CDR3 bases are TGTGCCAGCAGCTTCGACAGGGGGCGTGGAAACACCATATATTTT. Variable domain in full (rest from reference TRBV7-2 and TRBJ1-3): GAGVSQSPSNKVTEKGKDVELRCDPISGHTALYWYRQSLGQGLEFLIYFQGNSAPDKSGLPSDRFSAERTGGSVSTLTIQRTQQEDSAVYLCASSFDRGRGNTIYFGEGSWLTVV.

The table lists this clone with a few counts. This chain links TRBV27 with TRBJ2-3; 10 nucleotides agree with TRBD2. Per germline, CDR1 MNHEY and CDR2 SMNVEV (reference sequence). The CDR3 is 15 amino acids. The ends lost 5 bases at V and 1 base at J; junction bases unmatched: 3. This CDR3 is CASSTLAGGTDTQYF. For the CDR3, the DNA is TGTGCCAGCAGTACCCTAGCGGGAGGCACAGATACGCAGTATTTT.

The chain joins TRBV9 to TRBJ1-6; tentatively, D is TRBD1 (5 bases). The CDR3 is 14 residues long. Looked up from germline, CDR1 is SGDLS and CDR2 is YYNGEE. Trimming took off 0 bases at V and 10 bases at J, with 11 bases between the two ends. The CDR3 bases are TGTGCCAGCAGCGTAGGCGGGACGAAGTCACCCCTCCACTTT. This codes for CASSVGGTKSPLHF.

This clone has a handful of counts. The chain employs TRBV29-1 and TRBJ2-1; 8 bases fit TRBD1. Losses at the gene ends were 4 bases for V and 10 bases for J; bases not matched to a gene: 12. CDR1 and CDR2 (germline): SQVTM, ANQGSEA. The CDR3 has 14 amino acids. CDR3 coding DNA: TGCAGCGTTGCTTACAGGGGGATCCTCCGGGAGCAGTTCTTC. Residues: CSVAYRGILREQFF.

This clone was seen only a few times. The V gene is TRBV5-1, the J gene TRBJ2-2; D is perhaps TRBD1 (6 bases). Trimming took 0 bases from V and 7 from J, leaving 13 bases between them. Germline assignment: CDR1 SGHRS and CDR2 YFSETQ. The CDR3 is made up of 15 amino acids. DNA of the CDR3: TGCGCCAGCAGCTTGGTGGCAGGGGTTGACGGGGAGCTGTTTTTT. As protein: CASSLVAGVDGELFF.

This clone was seen only a few times. The genes are TRBV11-3 and TRBJ2-1, with D perhaps matching TRBD1 (5 bases). The germline gives CDR1 SGHNT, CDR2 YENEEA. V was clipped by 2 bases and J by 12 bases, with 20 bases between them. This CDR3 has 15 amino acids. The CDR3 reads CASSLNSYLGESQFF. The DNA of the CDR3 is TGTGCCAGCAGCTTAAATTCCTACTTAGGGGAATCGCAGTTCTTC.